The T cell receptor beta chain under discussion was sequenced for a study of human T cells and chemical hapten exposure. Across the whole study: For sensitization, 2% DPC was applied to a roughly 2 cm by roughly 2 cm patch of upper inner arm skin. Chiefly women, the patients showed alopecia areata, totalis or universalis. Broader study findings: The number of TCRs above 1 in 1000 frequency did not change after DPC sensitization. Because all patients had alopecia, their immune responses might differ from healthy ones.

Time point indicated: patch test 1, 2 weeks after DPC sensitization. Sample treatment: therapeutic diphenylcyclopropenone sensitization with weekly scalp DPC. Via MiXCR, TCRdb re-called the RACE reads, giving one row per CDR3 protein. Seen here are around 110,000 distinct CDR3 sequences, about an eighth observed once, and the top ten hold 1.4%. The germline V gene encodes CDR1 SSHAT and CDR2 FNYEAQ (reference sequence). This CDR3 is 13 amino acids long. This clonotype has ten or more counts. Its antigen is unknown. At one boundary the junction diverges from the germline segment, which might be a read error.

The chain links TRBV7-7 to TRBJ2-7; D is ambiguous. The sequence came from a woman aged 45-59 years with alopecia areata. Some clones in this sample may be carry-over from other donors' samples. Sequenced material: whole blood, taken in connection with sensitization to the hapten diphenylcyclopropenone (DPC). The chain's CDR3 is CASSSGLSYEQYF. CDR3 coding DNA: TGTGCTAGCAGCTCCGGGTTATCCTACGAGCAGTACTTC.